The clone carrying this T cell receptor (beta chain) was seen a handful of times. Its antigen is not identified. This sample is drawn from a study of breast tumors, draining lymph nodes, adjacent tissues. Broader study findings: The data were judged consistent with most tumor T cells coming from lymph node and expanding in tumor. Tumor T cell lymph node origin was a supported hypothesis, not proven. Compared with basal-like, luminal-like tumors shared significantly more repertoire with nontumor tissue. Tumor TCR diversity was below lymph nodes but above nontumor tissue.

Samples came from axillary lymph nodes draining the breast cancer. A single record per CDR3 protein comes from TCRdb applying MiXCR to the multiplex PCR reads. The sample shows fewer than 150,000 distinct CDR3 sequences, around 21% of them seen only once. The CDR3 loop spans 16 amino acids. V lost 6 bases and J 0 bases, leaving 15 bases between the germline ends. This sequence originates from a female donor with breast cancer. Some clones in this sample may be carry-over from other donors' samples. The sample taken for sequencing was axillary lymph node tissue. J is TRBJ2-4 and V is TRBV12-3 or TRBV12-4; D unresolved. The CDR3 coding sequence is TGTGCCAGCAGCCCCCGGGCCGGGCCAGCCAAAAACATTCAGTACTTC. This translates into CASSPRAGPAKNIQYF.